This T cell receptor beta chain is drawn from a study of T cells in Graves' hyperthyroidism and ophthalmopathy. General study findings and limits: From stable hyperthyroidism, ophthalmopathy was separated by a 13 V-J model. Most thyroid clonotypes expanded above 0.001 were also detected in blood.

TCR beta CDR3 regions were amplified from RNA transcripts. The HTBI set primed first-round TCR CDR3 RT-PCR. TCRdb itself ran the multiplex PCR reads through MiXCR, one entry per CDR3 protein. The sample records roughly 250,000 distinct CDR3 sequences, roughly 15% being singletons. This clonotype was detected many times. Its antigen is undetermined. The sequencing input was blood. This receptor was identified in a woman under 30 with Graves' ophthalmopathy.

CDR3 protein: CSASHQTDYYGYTF. The DNA of the CDR3 is TGCAGTGCTAGTCACCAAACTGACTACTATGGCTACACCTTC. V and J are TRBV20-1 and TRBJ1-2; unclear D gene. Germline assignment: CDR1 DFQATT and CDR2 SNEGSKA (reference sequence). Trimming pared 3 bases from V and 3 bases from J, leaving 14 bases between. The length of the CDR3 is 14 residues.